This passage covers 16 T cell receptor beta chains from one sample sequenced in a study of blood T cell repertoires in COVID-19. The protocol was immunoSEQ multiplex PCR, while the TCRdb copy is restricted to in-frame clones and leaves out a portion. The table includes some 220,000 clones, 85% detected once. The sequenced sample consisted of peripheral blood. The receptors were gathered from a man aged 50 to 59 who had recovered from COVID-19.

CDR3 sequence (DNA): TGTGCCAGCAGGGGGACAGGGCGAAACACTGAAGCTTTCTTT. Protein product: CASRGTGRNTEAFF. The genes are TRBV6-5 and TRBJ1-1, with TRBD1 identical over 9 bases. Trimming cost V 6 bases and J 2 bases; bases outside gene matches: 4. The germline CDR1 and CDR2 sequences are MNHEY and SVGAGI. This CDR3 comprises 14 residues.

The gene calls are TRBV6-5 and TRBJ1-3; D gene unclear. The CDR3 has 15 residues. V lost 2 bases, J lost 0 bases, and 8 bases lay in between. Germline V CDR1 and CDR2: MNHEY, SVGAGI. The CDR3 DNA sequence: TGTGCCAGCAGTTACGTTCAAATCTCTGGAAACACCATATATTTT. Its protein product is CASSYVQISGNTIYF.

In the case of this clone: The same CDR3 arises from other DNA sequences in this sample as well. The chain is built from TRBV29-1 and TRBJ2-7; 9 bases are shared with TRBD2. The germline gives CDR1 SQVTM, CDR2 ANQGSEA. Unmatched junction bases numbered 7, after V lost 6 bases and J lost 4 bases. This CDR3 has 13 residues. CDR3 sequence (DNA): TGCAGCGTCGCGGCGGGAGGGCCTTACGAGCAGTACTTC. It yields the protein CSVAAGGPYEQYF.

This clone was seen more than once but under ten times. The rearrangement links TRBV2 to TRBJ1-5, with TRBD1 identical over 8 bases. With 5 bases clipped from V and 7 bases from J, the junction kept 10 bases outside the gene matches. This CDR3 comprises 15 residues. The germline V gene encodes CDR1 SNHLY and CDR2 FYNNEI. CDR3 loop: CASSRTGSFFQPQHF. In DNA, the CDR3 is TGTGCCAGCAGTAGGACAGGGTCTTTTTTCCAGCCCCAGCATTTT.

This chain connects TRBV30 to TRBJ2-1, with D unclear. The CDR3 has 13 residues. CDR1 and CDR2 from the germline V gene are GTSNPN and SVGIG (reference sequence). V was trimmed by 1 base and J by 0 bases, leaving 4 bases between them. The CDR3 reads CAWSASSYNEQFF. CDR3 bases: TGTGCCTGGAGTGCGAGCTCCTACAATGAGCAGTTCTTC.

DNA of the CDR3: TGTGCCAGCAGTTACCGACCGGGACTAGCTGCGGAGACCCAGTACTTC. Translating it yields CASSYRPGLAAETQYF. The gene calls are TRBV27 and TRBJ2-5; TRBD2 aligns across 9 bases. This CDR3 has 16 amino acids. CDR1 and CDR2 (germline): MNHEY, SMNVEV (reference sequence). Unmatched junction bases numbered 11, after V lost 4 bases and J lost 5 bases.

The V and J genes are TRBV27 and TRBJ2-7, with TRBD2 matching 13 bases. V trimming: 3 bases; J trimming: 4 bases; junction bases outside the gene matches: 3. Germline V gives CDR1 MNHEY, CDR2 SMNVEV (reference sequence). The CDR3 is 15 residues long. CDR3 in amino acids: CASSFRGLAGYEQYF. The CDR3 DNA reads TGTGCCAGCAGTTTCAGGGGACTAGCGGGATACGAGCAGTACTTC.

The chain combines TRBV5-1 with TRBJ2-2; TRBD1 agrees at 9 bases. Germline loops: CDR1 SGHRS, CDR2 YFSETQ. The junction had 7 bases not matched to a gene; V was cut back by 4 bases and J by 3 bases. This CDR3 has 16 residues. DNA of the CDR3: TGCGCCAGCAGCCTATGGGACAGGGCAGACACCGGGGAGCTGTTTTTT. Amino acid sequence: CASSLWDRADTGELFF.

The rearrangement uses TRBV5-4 and TRBJ1-5; possibly TRBD1 for D (5 bases). Germline V lookup: CDR1 SGHNT, CDR2 YYREEE (reference sequence). The CDR3 extends over 14 amino acids. Trimming cost V 4 bases and J 7 bases, with 15 bases left between them. Here the CDR3 DNA reads TGTGCCAGCAGCCAGGGTCTCCATGAGCAGCCCCAGCATTTT. It yields the protein CASSQGLHEQPQHF.

The chain uses TRBV5-1 and TRBJ2-7; 7 nucleotides match TRBD2. CDR1 and CDR2 from the germline V gene are SGHRS and YFSETQ. V lost 7 bases to trimming and J lost 0 bases; unmatched junction nucleotides: 10. This CDR3 contains 15 residues. For the CDR3, the DNA is TGCGCCAGCTCAGCTGCATCTAGCGGCTCCTACGAGCAGTACTTC. Translating gives CASSAASSGSYEQYF.

This rearrangement joins TRBV21-1 to TRBJ2-7; the table's D call of TRBD1 was not tested on the DNA. TRBV21-1 is annotated as a pseudogene. The CDR3 extends over 13 amino acids. The CDR3 nucleotides are TGTGCCAGCAGCAAATGGACAGGGCGCGAGCAGTACTTC. It specifies CASSKWTGREQYF.

CDR3 in amino acids: CASSSLSSSGANVLTF. The CDR3 DNA reads TGTGCCAGTAGTTCACTCTCTAGCTCTGGGGCCAACGTCCTGACTTTC. The gene calls are TRBV19 and TRBJ2-6; D call uncertain. The V end lost 5 bases, the J end lost 0 bases, and 11 bases lay between the germline ends. The CDR3 totals 16 residues. Per the germline V gene, CDR1 is LNHDA and CDR2 is SQIVND (reference sequence).

This clone was found once. The V gene is TRBV4-2, the J gene TRBJ2-2; 10 nucleotides match TRBD2. CDR3 length equals 16 residues. The germline CDR1 and CDR2 sequences are LGHNA and YNFKEQ. V dropped 7 bases and J dropped 5; count of bases not matched to a gene: 10. CDR3 sequence (DNA): TGTGCCAGCAATAGGGCTAGCGGGAGTACTACCGGGGAGCTGTTTTTT. Protein product: CASNRASGSTTGELFF.

V and J are TRBV5-1 and TRBJ1-1; a weak D match, TRBD1 (6 bases). Trimming shortened V by 5 bases and J by 5 bases, and 16 bases separated the two germline ends. This CDR3 comprises 14 residues. Germline V gene lookup returns CDR1 SGHRS and CDR2 YFSETQ. CDR3: CASRLGGGGTEAFF. The CDR3 DNA reads TGCGCCAGCAGACTTGGAGGGGGAGGGACTGAAGCTTTCTTT.

The chain's CDR3 is CASSQGFILTYEQYF. The CDR3 DNA follows: TGTGCCAGCAGCCAAGGTTTTATACTCACCTACGAGCAGTACTTC. V usage is TRBV3-1 (or the pseudogene TRBV3-2) and J usage is TRBJ2-7; D ambiguous. There are 15 residues in the CDR3. Trimming pared 1 base from V and 2 bases from J, leaving 12 bases between. The V gene's germline CDR1 is LGHDT and CDR2 YNNKEL (reference sequence).

The rearrangement uses TRBV18 and TRBJ2-3; 8 bases are a match to TRBD2. Germline loops: CDR1 KGHSH, CDR2 LQKENI. V was pared by 5 bases and J by 2 bases, with 12 bases of the junction left unmatched. This CDR3 contains 17 residues. The CDR3 DNA sequence: TGTGCCAGCTCAGGGGTCTCCAGCGGGGGATCCACAGATACGCAGTATTTT. This gives the protein CASSGVSSGGSTDTQYF. Variable domain in full (rest from reference TRBV18 and TRBJ2-3): NAGVMQNPRHLVRRRGQEARLRCSPMKGHSHVYWYRQLPEEGLKFMVYLQKENIIDESGMPKERFSAEFPKEGPSILRIQQVVRGDSAAYFCASSGVSSGGSTDTQYFGPGTRLTVL.